What follows are 21 T cell receptor beta chains derived from one specimen sequenced in a study of early T cells in non-severe SARS-CoV-2 infection. Each CDR3 protein gets one entry after TCRdb re-called the 5' RACE reads with MiXCR. Here the sample spans 35,000 to 45,000 distinct CDR3 sequences, roughly 6.6% being singletons. Here the sequenced sample was whole blood, taken at baseline. The receptor source for this set is an adult who was a healthcare worker with PCR-confirmed SARS-CoV-2 infection or an uninfected control (not recorded which).

The count of this clonotype is one. J is TRBJ2-7 and V is TRBV28, with D tentatively TRBD2 (6 bases). V gave up 6 bases and J gave up 7 bases, with 19 bases separating them. Germline lookup yields CDR1 MDHEN and CDR2 SYDVKM. This CDR3 has 14 amino acids. The CDR3 spells CASSSGLPKFEQYF. The CDR3 DNA sequence: TGTGCCAGCAGCTCGGGACTCCCGAAGTTTGAGCAGTACTTC.

This clonotype was recorded many times. CDR3 residues: CASTQGTYQPQHF. CDR3 sequence (DNA): TGTGCCAGCACGCAGGGCACCTATCAGCCCCAGCATTTT. This rearrangement joins TRBV2 to TRBJ1-5; tentative D call: TRBD1 (5 bases). The germline V and J ends were trimmed by 7 bases and 5 bases, with 12 bases remaining between them. The CDR3 sequence is 13 residues long. Germline V gene data show CDR1 as SNHLY and CDR2 as FYNNEI.

This clonotype has more than one count but fewer than ten. The chain carries TRBV6-2 or TRBV6-3 and TRBJ2-6, with D unclear. CDR3 length equals 14 residues. The germline V gene has CDR1 MNHEY and CDR2 SVGEGT. V was shortened by 7 bases and J by 0 bases, with 7 bases between the two germline ends. CDR3 loop: CASKGLSGANVLTF. The CDR3 DNA sequence: TGTGCCAGCAAGGGTCTCTCTGGGGCCAACGTCCTGACTTTC.

This clonotype was recorded many times. The V call is TRBV4-1, the J call TRBJ1-6; unclear D gene. V lost 0 bases and J lost 7, with 13 bases in between. The CDR3 is made up of 16 amino acids. Germline V CDR1 and CDR2: MGHRA, YSYEKL. CDR3 DNA sequence: TGCGCCAGCAGCCAAGATGCCGCGACGAGAAATTCACCCCTCCACTTT. It translates to CASSQDAATRNSPLHF.

CDR3 residues: CASSAGTGASNTEAFF. The CDR3 DNA follows: TGCGCCAGCAGCGCCGGGACAGGGGCGTCGAACACTGAAGCTTTCTTT. This sequence joins TRBV4-3 and TRBJ1-1; the match to TRBD1 covers 10 bases. Germline loops: CDR1 LGHNA, CDR2 YSLEER. There are 16 residues in the CDR3. Trimming removed 5 bases from V and 1 base from J; junction bases left unmatched: 7.

This clonotype was observed at least ten times. The chain recombines TRBV2 with TRBJ1-6; a possible D gene is TRBD1 (5 bases). With 1 base removed from V and 6 bases from J, the gap between germline ends came to 10 bases. The germline V gene has CDR1 SNHLY and CDR2 FYNNEI. The CDR3 is 15 amino acids. The CDR3 loop is CASSEGGLGNSPLHF. CDR3 nucleotides: TGTGCCAGCAGTGAAGGGGGACTCGGTAATTCACCCCTCCACTTT.

This clonotype came up many times. The chain recombines TRBV7-8 with TRBJ2-3; 10 bases agree with TRBD2. From germline, CDR1 is SGHVS and CDR2 FQNEAQ. Trimming took 4 bases from V and 3 from J; bases not matched to a gene: 7. The length of the CDR3 is 16 residues. For the CDR3, the DNA is TGTGCCAGCAGCTCACTTAGCGGGGGGACGACAGATACGCAGTATTTT. Its translation is CASSSLSGGTTDTQYF.

This clonotype was picked up a small number of times. This chain connects TRBV3-1 to TRBJ2-1, with 8 bases matching TRBD2. The trim removed 4 bases at V and 8 bases at J, leaving 10 bases unmatched. This CDR3 spans 15 amino acids. Germline-derived CDR1 and CDR2 are LGHDT and YNNKEL (reference sequence). CDR3 in amino acids: CASSLMGLEYYEQFF. The CDR3 DNA follows: TGTGCCAGCAGCCTTATGGGACTAGAGTACTATGAGCAGTTCTTC.

The DNA for the CDR3 is TGTGCCAGCAGTTACCGGGGACAGGGCGACACTGAAGCTTTCTTT. It is translated as CASSYRGQGDTEAFF. This chain links TRBV6-6 with TRBJ1-1; TRBD1 matches at 9 bases. The CDR3 has 15 residues. CDR1 MNHNY and CDR2 SVGAGI come from the germline V gene (reference sequence). V trimming: 2 bases; J trimming: 3 bases; junction bases outside the gene matches: 4.

This clonotype appeared many times. This CDR3 reads CASSQETNSPLHF. In DNA form, the CDR3 reads TGCGCCAGCAGCCAAGAGACGAATTCACCCCTCCACTTT. The gene calls are TRBV4-1 and TRBJ1-6; D not certain. This CDR3 has 13 amino acids. The V end was cut by 0 bases, the J end by 7 bases, with 4 bases between. Looked up from germline, CDR1 is MGHRA and CDR2 is YSYEKL.

The chain is built from TRBV25-1 and TRBJ1-3; tentative D call: TRBD1 (6 bases). Germline CDR1 reads MGHDK; CDR2 reads SYGVNS. V shed 6 bases and J shed 5 bases, with 11 bases lying between them. This CDR3 spans 13 amino acids. The CDR3 sequence is CASSPGTRNTIYF. The CDR3 DNA sequence: TGTGCCAGCAGCCCCGGGACACGAAACACCATATATTTT.

This clonotype was detected many times. The chain links TRBV4-3 to TRBJ1-2; a possible D gene is TRBD1 (6 bases). The germline gives CDR1 LGHNA, CDR2 YSLEER. The CDR3 covers 15 residues. The V end was cut by 0 bases, the J end by 4 bases, with 12 bases between. CDR3 protein: CASSQDNGQSYGYTF. CDR3 nucleotides: TGCGCCAGCAGCCAAGATAATGGACAGTCCTATGGCTACACCTTC.

This clonotype was observed many times. The V gene is TRBV4-2, the J gene TRBJ2-7; TRBD2 matches at 8 bases. Losses at the gene ends were 0 bases for V and 5 bases for J; bases not matched to a gene: 6. Germline CDR1 is LGHNA and CDR2 is YNFKEQ. The CDR3 is 15 amino acids. The CDR3 DNA reads TGTGCCAGCAGCCAAGAGCGCCTAGCGGGCCACGAGCAGTACTTC. Amino acid sequence: CASSQERLAGHEQYF.

This clonotype appeared many times. The rearrangement links TRBV4-3 to TRBJ2-3; D unclear. Trimming took 0 bases from V and 1 from J, leaving 8 bases between them. This CDR3 spans 15 amino acids. Looked up from germline, CDR1 is LGHNA and CDR2 is YSLEER. The CDR3 sequence is CASSQEPLGTDTQYF. As DNA, the CDR3 is TGCGCCAGCAGCCAAGAGCCTCTCGGCACAGATACGCAGTATTTT.

The V gene is TRBV20-1, the J gene TRBJ2-3; 9 nucleotides align to TRBD2. The CDR3 has 19 amino acids. The J segment lost 1 base and the V segment lost 5 bases, leaving 19 bases of the junction unmatched. The germline CDR1 and CDR2 sequences are DFQATT and SNEGSKA (reference sequence). CDR3 region: CSAPAWTSETGTRTDTQYF. CDR3 bases: TGCAGTGCTCCCGCCTGGACTAGCGAAACAGGGACTCGCACAGATACGCAGTATTTT.

This clonotype was observed many times. The J gene is TRBJ1-1, the V gene TRBV5-4, with D hard to call. The germline CDR1 and CDR2 sequences are SGHNT and YYREEE (reference sequence). The CDR3 loop spans 13 amino acids. V was clipped by 2 bases and J by 0 bases, with 5 bases between them. The CDR3 DNA follows: TGTGCCAGCAGCTTCGAGGTGAACACTGAAGCTTTCTTT. Amino acids: CASSFEVNTEAFF.

There are a few counts of this clonotype. This chain connects TRBV11-2 to TRBJ1-1; D not resolved. V was trimmed by 4 bases and J by 3 bases, leaving 6 bases between them. CDR3 length equals 12 residues. Germline CDR1 reads SGHAT; CDR2 reads FQNNGV. The CDR3 spells CASSSRYTEAFF. DNA for the CDR3: TGTGCCAGCAGCTCCCGATACACTGAAGCTTTCTTT.

This clonotype was found many times. The chain recombines TRBV12-5 with TRBJ2-1; 9 nucleotides align to TRBD2. Germline CDR1 LGHNT, CDR2 FRNRAP. Unmatched junction bases numbered 10, after V lost 3 bases and J lost 7 bases. The CDR3 has 16 amino acids. As DNA, the CDR3 is TGTGCTAGTGGTTTTGAACCGGGACTAGCTGCAAATGAGCAGTTCTTC. Its protein is CASGFEPGLAANEQFF.

The chain links TRBV20-1 to TRBJ2-1, with D possibly being TRBD1 or TRBD2 (5 bases each). The CDR3 length is 13 residues. V dropped 3 bases and J dropped 8 bases, with 14 bases sitting between them. Germline V gene sequence: CDR1 DFQATT, CDR2 SNEGSKA (reference sequence). CDR3 DNA: TGCAGTGCTAGGGGGGTAGAGTTCTATGAGCAGTTCTTC. Its translation: CSARGVEFYEQFF.

Many counts were recorded for this clonotype. V usage is TRBV5-4 and J usage is TRBJ2-5, with 10 nucleotides matching TRBD2. Germline V gene data show CDR1 as SGHNT and CDR2 as YYREEE (reference sequence). The CDR3 runs 16 residues. V shed 3 bases and J 5 bases; nucleotides not matched to a gene: 10. This CDR3 reads CASSSPIAGGSETQYF. CDR3 bases: TGTGCCAGCAGCTCTCCGATAGCGGGAGGATCGGAGACCCAGTACTTC. The entire variable domain, with the rest obtained from reference TRBV5-4 and TRBJ2-5, is as follows: ETGVTQSPTHLIKTRGQQVTLRCSSQSGHNTVSWYQQALGQGPQFIFQYYREEENGRGNFPPRFSGLQFPNYSSELNVNALELDDSALYLCASSSPIAGGSETQYFGPGTRLLVL.

This clonotype was detected only a few times. This chain links TRBV30 with TRBJ2-3, with no clear D. The CDR3 is 18 residues long. Germline V lookup: CDR1 GTSNPN, CDR2 SVGIG (reference sequence). V lost 4 bases and J 2 bases, leaving 25 bases between the germline ends. The CDR3 region is CAWMPPRTQLKSTDTQYF. CDR3 DNA sequence: TGTGCCTGGATGCCCCCCCGGACCCAACTAAAATCCACAGATACGCAGTATTTT.